This TCR beta chain was retrieved from a study of PD-L1 blockade in urothelial cancer. Turning to the study itself: Administration of atezolizumab to patients began around 2014, at 1,200 mg intravenously every 3 weeks. Specimens of blood held a median count of roughly 150,000 T cells.

With regard to this clone: At one of its ends the junction is not consistent with the germline gene, which may arise from a read error.

This CDR3 has 14 amino acids. The germline V gene has CDR1 SSHAT and CDR2 FNYEAQ (reference sequence). Spiking of synthetic TCR analog templates was performed in each PCR. Clones were sequenced by immunoSEQ multiplex PCR, and TCRdb holds only the in-frame ones, with some missing. The table includes around 130,000 clones, roughly 83% detected once. Time point: pretreatment peripheral blood. Patients in the study were battling locally advanced or metastatic urothelial carcinoma. J is TRBJ2-1 and V is TRBV7-7; 8 nucleotides agree with TRBD2. The specimen was PBMCs, collected around atezolizumab (anti-PD-L1) treatment. This TCR was recovered from a man aged 50 or older with urothelial cancer. The CDR3 DNA follows: TGTGCTAGCAGCTTAGCGGGGACTGGGGATGAGCAGTTCTTC. This sequence encodes CASSLAGTGDEQFF.